A selection of T cell receptor beta chains follows, all from one sample in a study of control samples from healthy donors and cancer patients. Using immunoSEQ multiplex PCR, the repertoire was profiled, and TCRdb retains in-frame clones only, with some absent. The sample includes around 110,000 clones, more than 85% of them seen just once. The sample consisted of blood. These receptors were obtained from a man aged 30 to 39 in good health. CDR3s include the opening cysteine and the closing phenylalanine or tryptophan. The D gene is left open where the match is weak. The listing skips clone size in some rows; elsewhere it reads once, few, many or a size class.

D gene	V gene	J gene	clone size	CDR3 protein	CDR3 DNA
-	TRBV25-1	TRBJ2-3	-	CASSANTDTQYF	TGTGCCAGCAGTGCGAACACAGATACGCAGTATTTT
-	TRBV5-1	TRBJ2-5	-	CASSLQETQYF	TGCGCCAGCAGCTTACAAGAGACCCAGTACTTC
-	TRBV27	TRBJ1-5	-	CASSRSGGHNQPQHF	TGTGCCAGCAGTCGCTCCGGCGGACACAATCAGCCCCAGCATTTT
-	TRBV24-1	TRBJ2-2	-	CATSDLSWTGRDGELFF	TGTGCCACCAGTGACCTTTCTTGGACAGGGAGGGACGGGGAGCTGTTTTTT
TRBD1	TRBV10-3	TRBJ1-5	-	CAISETTGVGQPQHF	TGTGCCATCAGTGAGACGACAGGGGTAGGTCAGCCCCAGCATTTT
TRBD1	TRBV24-1	TRBJ2-1	-	CATSVPSSGTAWGEQFF	TGTGCCACCAGTGTACCTTCCTCCGGGACAGCCTGGGGTGAGCAGTTCTTC
TRBD2	TRBV5-1	TRBJ2-1	once	CASSFPSGIYNEQFF	TGCGCCAGCAGCTTTCCTAGCGGGATCTACAATGAGCAGTTCTTC
TRBD2	TRBV2	TRBJ2-3	-	CASSESSGAASGTQYF	TGTGCCAGCAGTGAATCTAGCGGGGCCGCCTCCGGTACGCAGTATTTT
TRBD1	TRBV2	TRBJ1-1	-	CASSRDRAGPEAFF	TGTGCCAGCAGTCGAGACAGGGCGGGTCCTGAAGCTTTCTTT
-	TRBV18	TRBJ1-4	-	CASSPLSTTPTNEKLFF	TGTGCCAGCTCACCACTGTCAACAACTCCAACTAATGAAAAACTGTTTTTT
-	TRBV28	TRBJ2-7	-	CASSSGLGDEQYF	TGTGCCAGCAGCTCAGGGCTGGGCGACGAGCAGTACTTC
-	TRBV28	TRBJ2-1	once	CASSPRGRGPGEVQFF	TGTGCCAGCAGTCCCCGGGGGCGGGGCCCGGGCGAAGTGCAGTTCTTC
TRBD1	TRBV7-7	TRBJ2-2	-	CASSTLQGAGPNTGELFF	TGTGCCAGCAGCACACTACAGGGGGCTGGCCCTAACACCGGGGAGCTGTTTTTT
-	TRBV7-2	TRBJ2-5	-	CASSPSVGVETQYF	TGTGCCAGCAGCCCCAGTGTAGGCGTTGAGACCCAGTACTTC
TRBD2	TRBV11-2	TRBJ2-3	-	CASSFGGYGTDTQYF	TGTGCCAGCAGCTTCGGGGGGTACGGCACAGATACGCAGTATTTT
-	TRBV5-4	TRBJ2-2	-	CASSFTGYGTGELFF	TGTGCCAGCAGTTTTACAGGTTATGGGACCGGGGAGCTGTTTTTT
TRBD1	TRBV6-5	TRBJ1-6	-	CASSGDRGASPLHF	TGTGCCAGCAGCGGGGACAGGGGTGCTTCACCCCTCCACTTT
-	TRBV11-2	TRBJ2-7	-	CASIQRSAGLYEQYF	TGTGCCAGCATCCAAAGATCCGCAGGCCTCTACGAGCAGTACTTC
-	TRBV15	TRBJ1-1	-	CATSRGVGFGTEAFF	TGTGCCACCAGCAGAGGGGTAGGGTTCGGCACTGAAGCTTTCTTT
TRBD1	TRBV12-3/TRBV12-4	TRBJ1-2	-	CASSSTGMGGYTF	TGTGCCAGCAGTTCGACAGGGATGGGTGGCTACACCTTC
-	TRBV7-9	TRBJ2-3	-	CASSPGDLPQRDTQYF	TGTGCCAGCAGCCCCGGCGACCTCCCTCAGCGAGATACGCAGTATTTT
-	TRBV5-1	TRBJ1-1	-	CASHGYTGTSNTEAFF	TGCGCCAGCCACGGTTATACCGGGACGTCGAACACTGAAGCTTTCTTT
-	TRBV27	TRBJ2-1	-	CASSLGARNEQFF	TGTGCCAGCAGTTTGGGGGCGAGGAATGAGCAGTTCTTC
TRBD1	TRBV7-9	TRBJ2-7	-	CASTPGTGIDEQYF	TGTGCCAGCACCCCCGGGACAGGGATCGACGAGCAGTACTTC
TRBD1	TRBV5-1	TRBJ2-5	-	CASSPDRGGKTQYF	TGCGCCAGCAGCCCCGACAGGGGAGGAAAGACCCAGTACTTC
-	TRBV9	TRBJ1-3	-	CASSDSLGNTIYF	TGTGCCAGCAGCGATTCCTTAGGAAACACCATATATTTT
TRBD2	TRBV28	TRBJ2-7	-	CASSFSPSGRSGEQYF	TGTGCCAGCAGTTTTTCCCCTAGCGGGAGATCTGGGGAGCAGTACTTC
TRBD2	TRBV3-1/TRBV3-2	TRBJ2-7	-	CASSQDFGGLSYEQYF	TGTGCCAGCAGCCAAGATTTCGGGGGGTTATCCTACGAGCAGTACTTC
-	TRBV6-2/TRBV6-3	TRBJ2-3	-	CASSYLNSADTQYF	TGTGCCAGCAGTTACCTTAATTCCGCAGATACGCAGTATTTT
-	TRBV24-1	TRBJ2-1	-	CATSDPALGGGNEQFF	TGTGCCACCAGTGACCCCGCCTTAGGGGGGGGGAATGAGCAGTTCTTC
-	TRBV4-2	TRBJ1-1	-	CASSQEDIRALNTEAFF	TGTGCCAGCAGCCAAGAAGATATCAGGGCTTTAAACACTGAAGCTTTCTTT
-	TRBV7-9	TRBJ2-5	-	CAVEGTQETQYF	TGTGCCGTAGAGGGGACCCAAGAGACCCAGTACTTC